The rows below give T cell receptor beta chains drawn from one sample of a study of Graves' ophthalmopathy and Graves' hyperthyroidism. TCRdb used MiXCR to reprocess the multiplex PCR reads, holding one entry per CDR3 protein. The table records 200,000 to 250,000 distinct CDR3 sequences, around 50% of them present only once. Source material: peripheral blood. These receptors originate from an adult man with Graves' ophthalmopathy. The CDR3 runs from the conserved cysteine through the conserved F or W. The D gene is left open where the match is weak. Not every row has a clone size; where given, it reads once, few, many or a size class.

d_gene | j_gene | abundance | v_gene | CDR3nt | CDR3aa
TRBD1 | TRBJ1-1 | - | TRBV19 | TGTGCCAGTAGTGCTCTGAACAGGGGAGAGGAAGCTTTCTTT | CASSALNRGEEAFF
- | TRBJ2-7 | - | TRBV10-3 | TGTGCCATCAGGGGGGAGTACGAGCAGTACTTC | CAIRGEYEQYF
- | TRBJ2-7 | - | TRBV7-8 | TGTGCCAGCAGCCAAGATCGGGGGAGATTGGCTACCCCGGAGGAGCAGTACTTC | CASSQDRGRLATPEEQYF
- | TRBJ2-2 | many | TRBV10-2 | TGCGCCAGCAGTGGCAGGGCGAACACCGGGGAGCTGTTTTTT | CASSGRANTGELFF
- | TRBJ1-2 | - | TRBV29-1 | TGCAGCGGACTGACGGGGGTACTTATCTTC | CSGLTGVLIF
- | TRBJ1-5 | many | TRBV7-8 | TGTGCCAGCAGACCCGGGACGGACAATCAGCCCCAGCATTTT | CASRPGTDNQPQHF
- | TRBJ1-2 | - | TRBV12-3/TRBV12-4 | TGTGCCAGCAGTTTTCAGGGATTTGGCTATGGCTACACCTTC | CASSFQGFGYGYTF
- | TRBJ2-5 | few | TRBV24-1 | TGTGCCACCAGTGACCCGAGGGGATTAACAGAGGCCCAGTACTTC | CATSDPRGLTEAQYF
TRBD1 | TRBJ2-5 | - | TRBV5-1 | TGTGCCAGCAGCCGCGGACAGGACCAAGAGACCCAGTACTTC | CASSRGQDQETQYF
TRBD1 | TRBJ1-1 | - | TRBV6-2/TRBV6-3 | TGTGCCACCCAATTGTGGCAGGGGGGTGAAGCTTTCTTT | CATQLWQGGEAFF
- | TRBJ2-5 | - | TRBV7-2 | TGTGCCAGCAGCTTAGAGGCGGGAACTGAGACCCAGTACTTC | CASSLEAGTETQYF
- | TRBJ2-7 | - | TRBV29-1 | TGCAGCGCGAGATACTACTACGAGCAGTACTTC | CSARYYYEQYF
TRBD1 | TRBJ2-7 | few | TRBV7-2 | TGTGCCAGCAGCTTAGCATGGGGACAGGTCTCCTACGAGCAGTACTTC | CASSLAWGQVSYEQYF
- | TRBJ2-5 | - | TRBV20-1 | TGCAGTGCCCAGAACCAGGGCACAGAGACCCAGTACTTC | CSAQNQGTETQYF
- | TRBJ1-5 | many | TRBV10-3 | TGTGACAATCAGCCCCAGCATTTT | CDNQPQHF
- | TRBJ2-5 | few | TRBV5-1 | TGCGCCAGCAGAGTTAGGCAGGCCGAGACCCAGTACTTC | CASRVRQAETQYF
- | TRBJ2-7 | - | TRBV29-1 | TGCAGCGTTGGGGGCGGACTGGACGAGCAGTACTTC | CSVGGGLDEQYF
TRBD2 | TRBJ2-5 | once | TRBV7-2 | TGTGCCAGCAGCCGTGGACTAGCGGGAGCGATGGGGGAGACCCAGTACTTC | CASSRGLAGAMGETQYF
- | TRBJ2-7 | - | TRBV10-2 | TGCGCCAGCAGCCGAGGGGGGGTTCCGTACTTC | CASSRGGVPYF
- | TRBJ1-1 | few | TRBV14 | TGTGCCAGCAGCCAATGGCCCCTCGACAGGATGAACACTGAAGCTTTCTTT | CASSQWPLDRMNTEAFF
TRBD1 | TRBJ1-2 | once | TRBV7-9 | TGTGCCAGCAGCTTTACTCGCGGGGACAGCTATGGCTACACCTTC | CASSFTRGDSYGYTF
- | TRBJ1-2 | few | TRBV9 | TGTGCCAGCAGCCAAGTTCCGAGTCCCCTCTATGGCTACACCTTC | CASSQVPSPLYGYTF
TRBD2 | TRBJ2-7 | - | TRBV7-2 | TGTGCCAGCAGCTTAACTAGCGGGAGTATATACGAGCAGTACTTC | CASSLTSGSIYEQYF
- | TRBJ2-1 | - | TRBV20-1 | TGCAGTGCCCTAGGGGCTAGCGCCCAAGGGGAGCAGTTCTTC | CSALGASAQGEQFF
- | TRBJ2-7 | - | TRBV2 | TGTGCCAGCAGTGGCCCTGGGGGGGGGCTGGGATACGAGCAGTACTTC | CASSGPGGGLGYEQYF
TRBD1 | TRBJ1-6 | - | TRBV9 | TGTGCCAGCACGGGAGGACAGGGGGCTAATTCACCCCTCCACTTT | CASTGGQGANSPLHF
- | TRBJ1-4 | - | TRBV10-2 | TGCGCCAGCAGTGACGGTGCAACTAATGAAAAACTGTTTTTT | CASSDGATNEKLFF
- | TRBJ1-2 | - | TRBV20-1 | TGCAGTGCCCTAGCAACTACTGGGACGGACTATGGCTACACCTTC | CSALATTGTDYGYTF
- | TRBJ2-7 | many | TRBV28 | TGTGCCAGCACCATCCACGGGGACGAGCAGTACTTC | CASTIHGDEQYF
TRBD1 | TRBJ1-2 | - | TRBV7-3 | TGTGCCAGCAGCCAACGGGACAGAGAACTTGCCTTC | CASSQRDRELAF
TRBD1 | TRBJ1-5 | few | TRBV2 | TGTGCCAGCAGTCTCGGGGACAGGGCTAGCAATCAGCCCCAGCATTTT | CASSLGDRASNQPQHF
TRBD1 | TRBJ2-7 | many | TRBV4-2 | TGTGCCAGCAGCCAAGAGGGTGGGACAGACTACGAGCAGTACTTC | CASSQEGGTDYEQYF
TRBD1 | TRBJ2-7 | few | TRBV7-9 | TGTGCCAGCAGCTTAACAGGGGCCTACGAGCAGTACTTC | CASSLTGAYEQYF
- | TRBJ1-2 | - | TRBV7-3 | TGTGCCAGCAGCCCTCACGACCGGACAGCCGATACCTATGGCTACACCTTC | CASSPHDRTADTYGYTF
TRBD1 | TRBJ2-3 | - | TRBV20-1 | TGCAGTGCTTGGACAGGGATGGGGCTGACAGATACGCAGTATTTT | CSAWTGMGLTDTQYF
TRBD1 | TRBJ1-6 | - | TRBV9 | TGCGCCAGCAGCCAAGATGGGACAGGGGGACGACCCCTCCACTTT | CASSQDGTGGRPLHF
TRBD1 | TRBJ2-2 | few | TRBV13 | TGTGCCAGCAGTTGGACAGGGAACCCCGGGGAGCTGTTTTTT | CASSWTGNPGELFF
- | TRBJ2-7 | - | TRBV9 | TGTGCCAGCAGCCAAGATTCACACGAGCAGTACTTC | CASSQDSHEQYF
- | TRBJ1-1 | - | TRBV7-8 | TGTGCCAGCAGCTCTCCGGGTCCCACTGAAGCTTTCTTT | CASSSPGPTEAFF
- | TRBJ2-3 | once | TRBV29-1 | TGCAGCGTTGTTGTCAGGGTTTTAGGCACAGATACGCAGTATTTT | CSVVVRVLGTDTQYF